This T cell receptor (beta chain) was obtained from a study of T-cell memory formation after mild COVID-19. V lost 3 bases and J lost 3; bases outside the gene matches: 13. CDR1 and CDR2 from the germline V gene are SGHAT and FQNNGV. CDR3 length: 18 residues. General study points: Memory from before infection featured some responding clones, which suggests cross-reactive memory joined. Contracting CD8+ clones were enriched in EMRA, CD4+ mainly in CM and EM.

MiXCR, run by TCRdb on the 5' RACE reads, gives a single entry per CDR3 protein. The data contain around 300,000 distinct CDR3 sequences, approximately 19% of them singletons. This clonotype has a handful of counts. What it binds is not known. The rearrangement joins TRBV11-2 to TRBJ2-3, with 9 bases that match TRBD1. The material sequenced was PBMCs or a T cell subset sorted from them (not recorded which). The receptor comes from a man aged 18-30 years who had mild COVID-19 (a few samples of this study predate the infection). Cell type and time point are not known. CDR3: CASSFKWSGDRVTDTQYF. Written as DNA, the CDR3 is TGTGCCAGCAGCTTTAAATGGTCCGGGGACAGGGTTACAGATACGCAGTATTTT.